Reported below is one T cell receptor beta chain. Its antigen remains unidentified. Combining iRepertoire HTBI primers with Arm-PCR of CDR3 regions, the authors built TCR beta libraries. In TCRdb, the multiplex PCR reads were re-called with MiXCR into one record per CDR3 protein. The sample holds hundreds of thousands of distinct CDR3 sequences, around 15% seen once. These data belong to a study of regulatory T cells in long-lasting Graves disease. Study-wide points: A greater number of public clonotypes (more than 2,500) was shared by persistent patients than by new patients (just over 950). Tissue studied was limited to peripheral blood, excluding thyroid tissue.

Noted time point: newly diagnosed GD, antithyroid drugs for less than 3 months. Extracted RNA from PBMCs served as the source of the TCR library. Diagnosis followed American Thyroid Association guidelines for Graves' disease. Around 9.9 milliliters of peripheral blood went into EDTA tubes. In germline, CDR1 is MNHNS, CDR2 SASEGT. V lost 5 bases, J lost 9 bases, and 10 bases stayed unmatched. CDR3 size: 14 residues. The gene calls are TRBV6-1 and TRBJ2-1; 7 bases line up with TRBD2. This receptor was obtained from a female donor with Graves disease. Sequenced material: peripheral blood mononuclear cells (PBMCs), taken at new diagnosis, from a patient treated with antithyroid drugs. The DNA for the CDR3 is TGTGCCAGCAGTCCTCGTACTAGCGCGGGTGAGCAGTTCTTC. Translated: CASSPRTSAGEQFF.